This is a list of T cell receptor beta chains from one sample in a study of identical twins. MiXCR was run by TCRdb on the 5' RACE reads, yielding one entry per CDR3 protein. The sample has about 530,000 distinct CDR3 sequences, 20% to 25% seen once; the top ten hold approximately 0.52%. This sample also belongs to another study, concerning yellow fever vaccine responses in identical twins.

Sample: CD4+ T cells sorted from blood. These receptors all stem from a woman in her late teens or twenties in good health. The CDR3 runs from the conserved cysteine through the conserved F or W. A D gene is named only where the DNA matches it firmly.

D | V | CDR3
TRBD2 | TRBV10-3 | CAISQGSSGGFLHNEQFF
- | TRBV2 | CAFCLRAPGHTVYEQYF
- | TRBV11-3 | CASSLGGGVGDTQYF
TRBD2 | TRBV28 | CATGTSGGRDIQYF
TRBD2 | TRBV10-3 | CAIAGVGGAGGGNEQFF
TRBD1 | TRBV12-3/TRBV12-4 | CASSHLTGRQETQYF
TRBD2 | TRBV12-3/TRBV12-4 | CASRRTSGRAETQYF
- | TRBV6-2/TRBV6-3 | CASRYRTASKNIQYF
- | TRBV12-5 | CASGMGTGELFF
TRBD2 | TRBV12-3/TRBV12-4 | CASSPRTSGGAGDTQYF
- | TRBV10-1 | CASSEVYNSEQFF
- | TRBV20-1 | CSAPRTGSPYEQYF
- | TRBV3-1 | CASSHRLSTDTQYF
TRBD2 | TRBV6-1 | CASTGTSGRAEQFF
TRBD2 | TRBV2 | CASSRGGPTPGETQYF
- | TRBV5-5 | CASSFGGLDTEAFF
TRBD2 | TRBV7-8 | CASSAGLAGSSEQFF
- | TRBV21-1 | CASSKVATSGESYEQYF
TRBD2 | TRBV5-1 | CASSLDGTSNTYEQYF
- | TRBV6-1 | CASSEVSNWSYNEQFF
- | TRBV5-6 | CASSSTTVGPYGYTF
- | TRBV7-2 | CASSLMLRGYYGYTF
- | TRBV6-5 | CASRARTTEAFF
- | TRBV2 | CASSEWGNTPAGQYF
TRBD1 | TRBV12-3/TRBV12-4 | CASSSDRGRAFF
TRBD1 | TRBV11-2 | CASSIGGTESEKLFF
TRBD1 | TRBV7-9 | CASSLRTGAREETQYF
TRBD2 | TRBV12-3/TRBV12-4 | CASSLSGSFYEQYF
TRBD1 | TRBV5-1 | CASSLTGQGADQPQHF
TRBD1 | TRBV27 | CASSLSLDRGPYNEQFF
- | TRBV28 | CASSLIKGNQPQHF